The sequence of this T cell receptor beta chain was determined in a study of CD8 T cells in Susac syndrome. Study observations and caveats: The study recognized that the number of individuals in its TCR sequencing and HLA analysis was relatively small.

Reverse transcription of roughly 0.5 to 1 ug RNA was carried out with random hexamers. TCR beta CDR3 was amplified by immunoSEQ covering 54 Vbeta and 13 Jbeta. TCRdb reprocessed the immunoSEQ multiplex PCR reads via MiXCR and lists one record per CDR3 protein. The table has about 280,000 distinct CDR3 sequences, approximately 84% seen once. In regard to this clonotype: The antigen is undetermined.

In the multiple sclerosis control group, patients were treatment-naive and had stable or active relapsing-remitting disease. The CDR3 runs 18 residues. Germline V gene lookup returns CDR1 MNHNS and CDR2 SASEGT. V lost 6 bases to trimming and J lost 4 bases, with 26 bases between them. This TCR derives from a human donor with multiple sclerosis. V gene TRBV6-1 combines with J gene TRBJ2-3; the D gene is possibly TRBD2 (7 bases). Sequencing input: CD8+ T cells from PBMCs. CDR3 DNA sequence: TGTGCCAGCAGAAAACGAGGCGGGGGCAGACAGCCCCCAGATACGCAGTATTTT. Translation gives CASRKRGGGRQPPDTQYF.